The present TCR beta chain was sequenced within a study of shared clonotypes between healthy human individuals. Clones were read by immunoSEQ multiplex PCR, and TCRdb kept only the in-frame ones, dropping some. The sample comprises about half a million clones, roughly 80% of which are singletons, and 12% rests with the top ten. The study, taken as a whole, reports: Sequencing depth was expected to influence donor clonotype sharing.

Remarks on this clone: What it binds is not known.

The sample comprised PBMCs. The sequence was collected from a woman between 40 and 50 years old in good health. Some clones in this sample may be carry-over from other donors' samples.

The CDR3 region is CASSSPAGGAIYGYTF. DNA of the CDR3: TGTGCCAGCAGTTCACCCGCGGGGGGCGCCATCTATGGCTACACCTTC. The genes are TRBV27 and TRBJ1-2, with D possibly TRBD1 on 6 matching bases. Germline V gene data show CDR1 as MNHEY and CDR2 as SMNVEV (reference sequence). The CDR3 is made up of 16 amino acids. The V end was cut by 4 bases, the J end by 4 bases, with 19 bases between.